This record concerns one TCR beta chain sequence. Its antigen is not identified. The sample belongs to a study of T cells in Graves' hyperthyroidism and ophthalmopathy. Overall study findings and caveats: A 13 V-J signature model discriminated ophthalmopathy versus stable hyperthyroidism.

V lost 5 bases and J lost 4; bases outside the gene matches: 10. The CDR3 contains 17 residues. CDR1 and CDR2 from the germline V gene are SEHNR and FQNEAQ (reference sequence). RNA transcripts yielded amplified TCR beta CDR3 regions. An initial round of RT-PCR targeting the TCR CDR3 relied on the HTBI primer set. TCRdb ran MiXCR on the multiplex PCR reads and lists one entry per CDR3 protein. The sample holds 730,000 or so distinct CDR3 sequences; around 19% are singletons and the top ten take around 15%. The origin of this receptor is a woman aged 50 to 65 with Graves' hyperthyroidism that later progressed to Graves' ophthalmopathy. The V and J genes are TRBV7-9 and TRBJ1-6, with TRBD1 matching over 8 bases. The sequenced sample consisted of blood. The CDR3 DNA is TGTGCCAGCAGCCCAGCGGGACAGGTGGGGTATAATTCACCCCTCCACTTT. It encodes CASSPAGQVGYNSPLHF.